This T cell receptor beta chain was sequenced in a study of T cell repertoires in cytomegalovirus infection. Study results and limitations: The ex vivo response showed dominance by HLA-C-restricted CMV-specific TCR beta clonotypes.

The CDR3 has 16 residues. The germline V gene has CDR1 MNHEY and CDR2 SVGEGT. Trimming stripped 6 bases from V and 0 bases from J, with 12 bases between. A single record per CDR3 protein comes from TCRdb applying MiXCR to the reads. The sample includes 150,000 to 200,000 distinct CDR3 sequences, approximately 15% of them seen just once. A note on this clonotype: Its specificity is not known.

The sequencing input was PBMCs. The receptor was derived from a human donor in good health (CMV status not recorded). Some clones in this sample may be carry-over from other donors' samples. The chain is built from TRBV6-2 or TRBV6-3 and TRBJ2-6; D assignment may be TRBD1 or TRBD2 (5 bases each). CDR3 DNA: TGTGCCAGCAGACGACGGGGCAGCTCTGGGGCCAACGTCCTGACTTTC. This codes for CASRRRGSSGANVLTF.